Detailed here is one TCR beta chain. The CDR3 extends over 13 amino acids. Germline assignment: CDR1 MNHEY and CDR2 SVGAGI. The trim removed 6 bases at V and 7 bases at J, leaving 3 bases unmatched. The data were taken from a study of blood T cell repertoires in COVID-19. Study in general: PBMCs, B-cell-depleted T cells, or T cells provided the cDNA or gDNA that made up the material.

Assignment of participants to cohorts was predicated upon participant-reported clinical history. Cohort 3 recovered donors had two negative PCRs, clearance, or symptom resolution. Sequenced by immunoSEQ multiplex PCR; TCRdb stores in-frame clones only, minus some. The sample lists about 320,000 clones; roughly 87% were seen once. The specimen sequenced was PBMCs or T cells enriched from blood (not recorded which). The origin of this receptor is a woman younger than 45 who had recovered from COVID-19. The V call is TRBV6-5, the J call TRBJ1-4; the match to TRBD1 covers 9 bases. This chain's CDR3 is CASRDRGGEKLFF. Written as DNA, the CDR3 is TGTGCCAGCAGGGACAGGGGAGGTGAAAAACTGTTTTTT.